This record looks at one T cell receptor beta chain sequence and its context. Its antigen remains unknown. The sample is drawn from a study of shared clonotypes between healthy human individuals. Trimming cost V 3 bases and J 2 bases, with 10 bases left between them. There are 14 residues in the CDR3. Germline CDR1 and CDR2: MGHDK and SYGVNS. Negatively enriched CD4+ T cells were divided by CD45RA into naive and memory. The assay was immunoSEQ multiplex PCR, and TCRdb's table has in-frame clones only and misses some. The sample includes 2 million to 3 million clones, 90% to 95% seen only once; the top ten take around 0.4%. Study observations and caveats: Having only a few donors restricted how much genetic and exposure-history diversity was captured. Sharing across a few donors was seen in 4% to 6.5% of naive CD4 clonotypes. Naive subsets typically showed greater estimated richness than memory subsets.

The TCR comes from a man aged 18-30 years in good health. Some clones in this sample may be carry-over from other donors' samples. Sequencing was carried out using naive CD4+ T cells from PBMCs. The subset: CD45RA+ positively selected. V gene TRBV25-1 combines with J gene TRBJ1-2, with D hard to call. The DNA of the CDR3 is TGTGCCAGCAGTGAGGGGATAGGAAACTATGGCTACACCTTC. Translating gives CASSEGIGNYGYTF.